Presented here are 21 T cell receptor beta chains from one specimen sequenced in a study of response to subunit inactivated influenza vaccine. TCRdb re-called the RT-PCR reads through MiXCR, storing one row per CDR3 protein. This sample has around 650,000 distinct CDR3 sequences, with approximately 14% found just once. The specimen comprised PBMCs from blood, sampled about 11 days after vaccination. These receptors came from a middle-aged man who received an inactivated influenza vaccine.

Concerning this clonotype itself: One end of the junction does not line up with germline, which may come from a read error. V and J are TRBV5-1 and TRBJ2-1; 12 nucleotides agree with TRBD2. Germline lookup yields CDR1 SGHRS and CDR2 YFSETQ. The CDR3 contains 16 residues. DNA for the CDR3: TGCGCCAGCAACCGACTAGCGGGGGTGGATTACAATGAGCAGTCCTTC. Its translation is CASNRLAGVDYNEQSF.

This clonotype was found many times. The V call is TRBV7-2, the J call TRBJ2-1; 9 bases match TRBD2. J lost 8 bases, V lost 1 base, and 9 bases had no gene match. Looked up from germline, CDR1 is SGHTA and CDR2 is FQGNSA. The CDR3 sequence is 16 residues long. CDR3 sequence (DNA): TGTGCCAGCAGCTTAGTGGTAGCGGGAGTTAGCGATGAGCAGTTCTTC. Its translation is CASSLVVAGVSDEQFF. Based on the CDR3 plus reference TRBV7-2 and TRBJ2-1, the full variable domain is GAGVSQSPSNKVTEKGKDVELRCDPISGHTALYWYRQSLGQGLEFLIYFQGNSAPDKSGLPSDRFSAERTGGSVSTLTIQRTQQEDSAVYLCASSLVVAGVSDEQFFGPGTRLTVL.

This clonotype was observed a few times. V usage is TRBV12-3 or TRBV12-4 and J usage is TRBJ1-1; maybe TRBD1 (6 bases). This CDR3 has 15 amino acids. V was clipped by 6 bases and J by 3 bases, with 17 bases between them. CDR3 residues: CASRPTGSYYTEAFF. The CDR3 region has the DNA TGTGCCAGCAGACCTACAGGGAGTTATTACACTGAAGCTTTCTTT.

The genes are TRBV7-6 and TRBJ2-7, with D maybe TRBD2 (6 bases). V lost 5 bases, J lost 1 base, and 18 bases lay in between. Germline CDR1 reads SGHVS; CDR2 reads FNYEAQ. This CDR3 is built from 16 residues. As DNA, the CDR3 is TGTGCCAGCAGCCACAACCCGGGGACTGAATCCTACGAGCAGTACTTC. It yields the protein CASSHNPGTESYEQYF. Full variable domain (missing parts from reference TRBV7-6 and TRBJ2-7): GAGVSQSPRYKVTKRGQDVALRCDPISGHVSLYWYRQALGQGPEFLTYFNYEAQQDKSGLPNDRFSAERPEGSISTLTIQRTEQRDSAMYRCASSHNPGTESYEQYFGPGTRLTVT.

The rearrangement links TRBV25-1 to TRBJ1-2; 9 nucleotides line up with TRBD1. The CDR3 contains 14 residues. V trimming: 1 base; J trimming: 6 bases; junction bases outside the gene matches: 3. Germline lookup yields CDR1 MGHDK and CDR2 SYGVNS. The DNA of the CDR3 is TGTGCCAGCAGTGAATTAGGACAGGGGCATGGCTACACCTTC. Its translation is CASSELGQGHGYTF.

This clonotype turned up a few times. The chain links TRBV6-2 or TRBV6-3 to TRBJ2-7; D is uncertain. CDR1 is MNHEY and CDR2 is SVGEGT in the germline V gene. Trimming pared 0 bases from V and 2 bases from J, leaving 8 bases between. This CDR3 contains 14 residues. The CDR3: CASSYSPLTYEQYF. CDR3 nucleotide sequence: TGTGCCAGCAGTTACTCCCCTCTGACCTACGAGCAGTACTTC.

The chain couples TRBV7-2 to TRBJ2-3, with D perhaps TRBD2 (5 bases). Germline CDR1 is SGHTA and CDR2 is FQGNSA. The V gene lost 5 bases and the J gene lost 1 base, with 16 bases spanning the gap. This CDR3 is built from 16 residues. CDR3: CASSPRTSTRTDTQYF. DNA for the CDR3: TGTGCCAGCAGCCCAAGGACTTCCACCCGCACAGATACGCAGTATTTT.

This clonotype appeared a few times. V is TRBV27 and J is TRBJ1-2, with 10 bases identical to TRBD1. V shed 6 bases and J 8 bases; nucleotides not matched to a gene: 6. This CDR3 has 13 residues. Germline V gene lookup returns CDR1 MNHEY and CDR2 SMNVEV (reference sequence). Here the CDR3 DNA reads TGTGCCAGCAGGGGGACAGGGGCGGGAGGCTACACCTTC. Translation gives CASRGTGAGGYTF.

The V gene is TRBV6-1, the J gene TRBJ2-2, with no clear D. V gave up 6 bases and J gave up 5 bases, with 16 bases separating them. Germline assignment: CDR1 MNHNS and CDR2 SASEGT. This CDR3 is built from 15 residues. The CDR3 DNA sequence: TGTGCCAGCAGCCCATTCCGGGCCATAACCGGGGAGCTGTTTTTT. Its translation: CASSPFRAITGELFF.

The chain links TRBV20-1 to TRBJ2-5, with a tentative D call TRBD2 (6 bases). CDR3 size: 13 residues. V was shortened by 6 bases and J by 4 bases, with 15 bases between the two germline ends. Germline V gene sequence: CDR1 DFQATT, CDR2 SNEGSKA (reference sequence). The CDR3 sequence: CSATDGGLETQYF. The CDR3 DNA follows: TGCAGTGCGACTGACGGGGGTTTAGAGACCCAGTACTTC.

The chain uses TRBV4-1 and TRBJ1-6, with 10 bases that match TRBD1. Per germline, CDR1 MGHRA and CDR2 YSYEKL. The CDR3 totals 15 residues. Trimming took 1 base from V and 6 from J; bases not matched to a gene: 0. The CDR3 nucleotides are TGCGCCAGCAGCCAAGGACAGGGGGCTAATTCACCCCTCCACTTT. It translates to CASSQGQGANSPLHF.

This clonotype was recorded a few times. The chain employs TRBV5-1 and TRBJ2-2; either TRBD1 or TRBD2 may supply D (5 bases each). The CDR3 has 18 amino acids. Germline assignment: CDR1 SGHRS and CDR2 YFSETQ. V gave up 4 bases and J gave up 0 bases, with 19 bases separating them. CDR3 nucleotides: TGCGCCAGCAGCCCGGATTTCGGGACGGCAGCGAACACCGGGGAGCTGTTTTTT. It translates to CASSPDFGTAANTGELFF.

This chain joins TRBV6-2 or TRBV6-3 and TRBJ2-7; D not resolved. This CDR3 contains 16 residues. Per the germline V gene, CDR1 is MNHEY and CDR2 is SVGEGT. V lost 7 bases, J lost 2 bases, and 21 bases lay in between. CDR3 bases: TGTGCCAGCACCACCTCACCGGCTCTTAGAACCTACGAGCAGTACTTC. It is translated as CASTTSPALRTYEQYF.

The chain couples TRBV6-1 to TRBJ1-3; 9 bases agree with TRBD1. The V and J ends lost 10 bases and 4 bases, in that order; junction bases with no gene match: 5. There are 13 residues in the CDR3. Per the germline V gene, CDR1 is MNHNS and CDR2 is SASEGT. The CDR3, as DNA: TGTGCCACCCACAGGGGGCCCGGAAACACCATATATTTT. Translation gives CATHRGPGNTIYF.

This clonotype was recorded many times. The genes are TRBV12-3 or TRBV12-4 and TRBJ2-3, with D unclear. The CDR3 has 14 amino acids. V gave up 1 base and J gave up 4 bases, with 9 bases separating them. The CDR3 DNA reads as TGTGCCAGCAGTTTAGTAGAACAGTCAGATACGCAGTATTTT. It translates to CASSLVEQSDTQYF.

This clonotype appeared a few times. V usage is TRBV7-9 and J usage is TRBJ2-3, with 7 nucleotides matching TRBD1. Germline V gene data show CDR1 as SEHNR and CDR2 as FQNEAQ (reference sequence). The CDR3 runs 14 residues. J gave up 6 bases and V 5 bases, and 8 bases lay outside the gene matches. DNA of the CDR3: TGTGCCAGCAGCGGACCGGGACAGAGGGATACGCAGTATTTT. Protein sequence: CASSGPGQRDTQYF. The full variable domain, in which reference TRBV7-9 and TRBJ2-3 provide the parts outside the CDR3, is DTGVSQNPRHKITKRGQNVTFRCDPISEHNRLYWYRQTLGQGPEFLTYFQNEAQLEKSRLLSDRFSAERPKGSFSTLEIQRTEQGDSAMYLCASSGPGQRDTQYFGPGTRLTVL.

The CDR3 coding sequence is TGTGCCAGCACCCCAGGGGGGGACGATGAGCAGTTCTTC. Amino acids: CASTPGGDDEQFF. The J gene is TRBJ2-1, the V gene TRBV25-1; tentatively, D is TRBD1 or TRBD2 (7 bases each). The CDR3 has 13 residues. Trimming removed 7 bases at V and 8 bases at J, with 15 bases between. Germline-derived CDR1 and CDR2 are MGHDK and SYGVNS.

This clonotype was recorded a few times. The chain couples TRBV15 to TRBJ1-2; 9 bases align to TRBD1. V gave up 1 base and J gave up 5 bases; unmatched junction bases: 2. This CDR3 contains 14 residues. Germline values: CDR1 LNHNV, CDR2 YYDKDF (reference sequence). The CDR3 sequence: CATSRAGTGYGYTF. As DNA, the CDR3 is TGTGCCACCAGCAGAGCCGGGACAGGGTATGGCTACACCTTC.

The chain links TRBV12-3 or TRBV12-4 to TRBJ2-7; 11 bases are shared with TRBD2. The CDR3 runs to 15 residues. The V gene end was trimmed by 1 base and the J gene end by 6 bases; junction bases not matched to a gene: 5. CDR3 amino acids: CASSLGLAGLGEQYF. The CDR3 DNA sequence: TGTGCCAGCAGTTTAGGACTAGCGGGACTAGGCGAGCAGTACTTC.

The chain couples TRBV29-1 to TRBJ2-3, with TRBD2 matching over 7 bases. V trimming: 4 bases; J trimming: 4 bases; junction bases outside the gene matches: 8. This CDR3 region has 14 residues. The germline gives CDR1 SQVTM, CDR2 ANQGSEA. CDR3 DNA sequence: TGCAGCGTTGTTTTTGCGGGAGTGGCAGATACGCAGTATTTT. It specifies CSVVFAGVADTQYF.

This chain links TRBV29-1 with TRBJ2-5; D is perhaps TRBD1 (5 bases). Germline CDR1 reads SQVTM; CDR2 reads ANQGSEA. The CDR3 covers 12 residues. V was shortened by 6 bases and J by 5 bases, with 13 bases between the two germline ends. The CDR3 DNA reads as TGCAGCGTCGCGAAAGGGGTTGAGACCCAGTACTTC. This encodes CSVAKGVETQYF.